Listed below are T cell receptor beta chains from one sample, sequenced in a study of blood T cell repertoires in COVID-19. Here immunoSEQ multiplex PCR was the method, and the copy in TCRdb shows in-frame clones only, minus some. The table has 65,000 to 70,000 clones, about 86% seen once. The sequencing input was peripheral blood. The receptors were gathered from a man aged 50-60 years with acute or convalescent COVID-19. Both conserved end residues are part of each CDR3. The D gene is left open where the match is weak. Clone size is shown for a subset of rows, as once, few, many or a class of expanded clone.

V gene	clone size	J gene	D gene	CDR3 protein	CDR3 DNA
TRBV4-1	once	TRBJ1-6	.	CASSQDTDPSYNSPLHF	TGCGCCAGCAGCCAAGACACAGACCCTTCCTATAATTCACCCCTCCACTTT
TRBV6-5	.	TRBJ1-1	.	CASSFTGIVTEAFF	TGTGCCAGCAGTTTTACAGGGATAGTTACTGAAGCTTTCTTT
TRBV19	once	TRBJ2-2	.	CATNWAGNTGELFF	TGTGCCACCAACTGGGCAGGGAACACCGGGGAGCTGTTTTTT
TRBV11-1	.	TRBJ2-7	.	CASSLGSGRGYEQYF	TGTGCCAGCAGCTTAGGAAGTGGCAGGGGCTACGAGCAGTACTTC
TRBV30	.	TRBJ2-1	TRBD2	CAWSVRGGGPVREQFF	TGTGCCTGGAGTGTACGTGGCGGGGGGCCCGTCCGTGAGCAGTTCTTC
TRBV23-1	.	TRBJ1-1	.	CASSQTRQISRTEAFF	TGCGCCAGCAGTCAGACCCGACAGATCTCAAGGACTGAAGCTTTCTTT
TRBV27	.	TRBJ2-3	.	CASSLRWGVPDTQYF	TGTGCCAGCAGTTTAAGATGGGGAGTACCAGATACGCAGTATTTT
TRBV6-5	.	TRBJ1-4	.	CASSYGASGGEKLFF	TGTGCCAGCAGTTACGGGGCATCCGGAGGGGAAAAACTGTTTTTT
TRBV9	medium-sized	TRBJ2-5	.	CASSVGGSQETQYF	TGTGCCAGCAGCGTAGGAGGCAGCCAAGAGACCCAGTACTTC
TRBV7-9	.	TRBJ1-5	TRBD1	CASRTGTGDNQPQHF	TGTGCCAGCAGGACCGGGACAGGTGACAATCAGCCCCAGCATTTT
TRBV11-3	.	TRBJ2-3	.	CASSTGRGRVDTQYF	TGTGCCAGCAGCACCGGACGGGGAAGGGTAGATACGCAGTATTTT
TRBV2	.	TRBJ1-2	.	CASSEAWEGRAYGYTF	TGTGCCAGCAGTGAAGCGTGGGAGGGCAGGGCCTATGGCTACACCTTC
TRBV13	.	TRBJ1-4	.	CASSLSQVGTRGANEKLFF	TGTGCCAGCAGCTTATCACAGGTCGGGACTCGAGGGGCTAATGAAAAATTGTTTTTT